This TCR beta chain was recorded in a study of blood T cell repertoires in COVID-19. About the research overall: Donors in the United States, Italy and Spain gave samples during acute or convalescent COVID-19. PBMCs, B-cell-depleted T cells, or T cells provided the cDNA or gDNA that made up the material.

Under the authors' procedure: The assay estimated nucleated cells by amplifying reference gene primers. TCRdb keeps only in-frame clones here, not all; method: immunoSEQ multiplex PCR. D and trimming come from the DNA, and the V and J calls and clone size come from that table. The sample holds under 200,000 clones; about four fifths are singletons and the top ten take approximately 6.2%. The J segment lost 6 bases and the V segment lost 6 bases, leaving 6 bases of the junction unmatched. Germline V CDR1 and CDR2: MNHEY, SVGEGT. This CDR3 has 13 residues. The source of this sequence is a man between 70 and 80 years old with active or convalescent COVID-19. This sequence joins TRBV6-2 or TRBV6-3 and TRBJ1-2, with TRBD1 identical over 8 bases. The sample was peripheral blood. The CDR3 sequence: CASSHPGGDGYTF. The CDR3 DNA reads TGTGCCAGCAGCCATCCAGGGGGCGATGGCTACACCTTC.